The source of this TCR beta chain is a study of blood T cells in healthy people across ages (dated by TCRdb to between 2014 and 2017). For the study in its entirety: In model experiments, roughly one uniquely barcoded TCR beta cDNA molecule per two T cells was captured by template switching. To avoid experimental bias, donors of different ages were distributed randomly across sequencing lanes. Using the same blood draw, the study looked at two additional independent replicas of 1 million unique cDNA reads for two donors, one aged 18 to 30 and the other aged 80 or older. Using deep sequencing normalized with unique cDNA molecular identifiers, the study measured how TCR beta repertoire diversity changes with age. The donors were divided into four age groups: young (average around 15 years), middle-aged (approximately 41), aged (approximately 59) and long-lived (roughly 88).

Libraries were made using 5' RACE. Sequencing used an Illumina HiSeq 2500. A second PCR of roughly 7 to 12 cycles was performed with a sample-barcoded 5' primer and a J-beta primer mix. A template-switch 5' adaptor carrying 12 random nucleotides introduced a unique molecular identifier onto each TCR beta cDNA molecule. Each sample yielded at least 2.5 million CDR3-containing paired-end reads. All of the RNA was converted into first-strand cDNA using the Mint cDNA synthesis kit, with a TRBC-specific oligonucleotide serving as the primer. Following uracil-DNA glycosylase treatment, a first 18-cycle PCR with universal primers M1SS and BC2_uni_R was performed on all cDNA. Under the source paper's analysis protocol: For normalization, 1 million high-quality reads were randomly selected from each sample, with every read carrying a distinct molecular identifier. Reads sharing molecular identifiers were discarded rather than binned into consensus sequences. MiTCR, set to a Q25 quality threshold and the strictest error-elimination algorithm, was used for CDR3 identification, clonotype clustering and error correction. Lower-bound total TCR beta diversity was estimated with a nonparametric unseen species model using Euler transformation. Using fastp trimming at Q25 and MiXCR clonotype assembly, TCRdb reanalyzed the public sequencing data and kept in-frame beta chains. Rows are unified per CDR3 protein, each entry keeping the most common DNA and genes. TCRdb, not the original authors, processed these V and J calls. This sample is represented by around 600,000 distinct CDR3 sequences; 47% of them were singletons. The biggest ten clones account for 20% to 25% of the sample.

Study-wide conclusions, independent of this receptor: Compared with the aged group, the long-lived group had more naive CD4+ T cells, fewer expanded clones and increased TCR diversity, suggesting age selection. As age increased, observed TCR beta diversity per million T cells dropped in a roughly linear way, and a significant reduction was already evident by age 40. The percentage of naive T cells measured by flow cytometry correlated strongly with observed TCR beta diversity. Since profiling was done on bulk unsorted PBMCs, naive and antigen-experienced compartments could not be conclusively compared. Estimates of total diversity from one million sequenced T cells were regarded as lower bounds and underestimates. Donor CMV infection status was unknown, potentially confounding age-related changes in expanded clonotypes.

Donors were roughly 40 systemically healthy Caucasian individuals from Russia aged 6 to 90 years. Each donor gave approximately 9.3 milliliters of peripheral blood, collected into EDTA-treated Vacutainer tubes. Ficoll-Paque density-gradient centrifugation was used to isolate PBMCs, with at least 6.5 million per sample. Total RNA, at least 6 micrograms per sample, was extracted from PBMCs with Trizol reagent. For every donor, flow cytometry on a PBMC aliquot measured the percentage of naive CD45RAhigh/CD27high T cells. Comments on this clonotype: Its antigen remains undetermined. No base-level quality is on record; no much larger clone is a single base apart.

V was cut back by 0 bases and J by 5 bases, leaving a gap of 13 bases between them. Based on the germline V gene (reference sequence), the CDR1 and CDR2 sequences are DFQATT and SNEGSKA. From the cysteine through the phenylalanine, the CDR3 covers 14 amino acids. CDR3 DNA only is kept here, 42 bases in frame from base 1. The specimen sequenced was blood. The chain is made from TRBV20-1 and TRBJ1-2; the D gene remains uncertain. The sequence came from an elderly man in good health. The DNA is TGCAGTGCTAGAGATGGGTCGGGGAGGTATGGCTACACCTTC. Translated, it reads CSARDGSGRYGYTF.